This paragraph reports one TCR beta chain. CDR1 KGHDR and CDR2 SFDVKD come from the germline V gene. The CDR3 has 17 residues. V shed 3 bases and J 5 bases; nucleotides not matched to a gene: 6. These data come from a study of blood T cell repertoires in COVID-19. Generated by immunoSEQ multiplex PCR, the TCRdb table keeps only in-frame clones and is missing some. The sample has over 350,000 clones; approximately 91% are singletons. Sequencing was done on a sample of PBMCs or T cells enriched from blood (not recorded which). This TCR came from a woman in her thirties or forties who had been exposed to COVID-19. The V and J genes are TRBV24-1 and TRBJ1-4; 12 positions match TRBD1. CDR3 DNA sequence: TGTGCCACCAGTGATCTGGGACAGGGGGCTTCAAATGAAAAACTGTTTTTT. This gives the protein CATSDLGQGASNEKLFF.